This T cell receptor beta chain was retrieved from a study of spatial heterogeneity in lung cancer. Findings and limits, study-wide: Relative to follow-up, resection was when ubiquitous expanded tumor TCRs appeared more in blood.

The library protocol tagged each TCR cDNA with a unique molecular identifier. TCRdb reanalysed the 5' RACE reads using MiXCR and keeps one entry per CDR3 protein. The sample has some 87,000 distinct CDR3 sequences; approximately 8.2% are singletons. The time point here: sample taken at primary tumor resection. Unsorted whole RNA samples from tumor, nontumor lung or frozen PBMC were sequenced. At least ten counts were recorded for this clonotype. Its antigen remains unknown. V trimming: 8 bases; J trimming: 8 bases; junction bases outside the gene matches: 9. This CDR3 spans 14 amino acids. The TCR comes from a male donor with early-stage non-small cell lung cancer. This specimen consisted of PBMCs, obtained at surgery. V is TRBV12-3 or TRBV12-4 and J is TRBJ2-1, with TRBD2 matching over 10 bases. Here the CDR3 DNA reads TGTGCCAGCGCATGGGGAGCGGGAGGGCATGAGCAGTTCTTC. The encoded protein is CASAWGAGGHEQFF.